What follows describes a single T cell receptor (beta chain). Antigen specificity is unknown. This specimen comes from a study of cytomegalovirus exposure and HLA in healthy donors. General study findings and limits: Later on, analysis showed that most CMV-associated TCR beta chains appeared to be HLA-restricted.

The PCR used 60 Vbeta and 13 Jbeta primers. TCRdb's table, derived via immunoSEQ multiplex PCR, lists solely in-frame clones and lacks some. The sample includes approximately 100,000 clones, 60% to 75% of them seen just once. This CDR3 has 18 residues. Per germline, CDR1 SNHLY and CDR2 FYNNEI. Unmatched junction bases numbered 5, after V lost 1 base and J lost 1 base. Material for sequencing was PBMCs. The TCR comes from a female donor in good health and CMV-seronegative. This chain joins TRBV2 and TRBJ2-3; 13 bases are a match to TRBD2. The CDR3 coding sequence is TGTGCCAGCAGTGAAGGACTAGCGGGAGGAAGGGGCACAGATACGCAGTATTTT. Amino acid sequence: CASSEGLAGGRGTDTQYF. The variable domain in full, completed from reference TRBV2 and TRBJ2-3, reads EPEVTQTPSHQVTQMGQEVILRCVPISNHLYFYWYRQILGQKVEFLVSFYNNEISEKSEIFDDQFSVERPDGSNFTLKIRSTKLEDSAMYFCASSEGLAGGRGTDTQYFGPGTRLTVL.